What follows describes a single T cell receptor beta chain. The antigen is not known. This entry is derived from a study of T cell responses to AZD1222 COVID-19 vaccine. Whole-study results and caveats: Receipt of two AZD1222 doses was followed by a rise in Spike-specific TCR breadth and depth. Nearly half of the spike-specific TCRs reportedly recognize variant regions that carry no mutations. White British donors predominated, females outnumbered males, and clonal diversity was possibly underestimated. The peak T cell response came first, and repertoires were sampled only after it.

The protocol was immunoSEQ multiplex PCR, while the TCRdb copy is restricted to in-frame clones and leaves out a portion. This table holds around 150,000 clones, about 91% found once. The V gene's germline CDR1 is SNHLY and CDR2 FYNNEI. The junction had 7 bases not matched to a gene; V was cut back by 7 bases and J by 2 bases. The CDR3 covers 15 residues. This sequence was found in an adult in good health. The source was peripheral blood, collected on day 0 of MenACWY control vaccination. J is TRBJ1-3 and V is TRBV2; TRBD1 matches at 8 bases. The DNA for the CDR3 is TGTGCCAGCACCCAGACAGGGGCACCTGGAAACACCATATATTTT. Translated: CASTQTGAPGNTIYF.